This paragraph covers one T cell receptor (beta chain) sequence. Its specificity is not known. With each sample, at least 6 micrograms of total RNA were extracted. These data are taken from a study of blood T cells in healthy people across ages. Study-level findings and limits: It was found that TCR beta diversity correlated strongly with the percentage of naive T cells.

The length of the CDR3 is 14 residues. V gave up 9 bases and J gave up 5 bases; unmatched junction bases: 11. CDR1 and CDR2 from the germline V gene are SNHLY and FYNNEI. A J-beta primer mix and a sample-barcoded 5' primer were used in a second PCR of roughly 6 to 11 cycles. One entry per CDR3 protein results from TCRdb running MiXCR on the 5' RACE reads. The table shows some 1,800,000 distinct CDR3 sequences, with 30% to 40% occurring only once. The sequence was collected from a human donor in good health. Sample: blood. The J gene is TRBJ1-2, the V gene TRBV2, with 8 bases identical to TRBD1. CDR3 loop: CASFRDRSSYGYTF. CDR3 in DNA: TGTGCCAGTTTCCGGGACAGGAGTAGTTATGGCTACACCTTC.